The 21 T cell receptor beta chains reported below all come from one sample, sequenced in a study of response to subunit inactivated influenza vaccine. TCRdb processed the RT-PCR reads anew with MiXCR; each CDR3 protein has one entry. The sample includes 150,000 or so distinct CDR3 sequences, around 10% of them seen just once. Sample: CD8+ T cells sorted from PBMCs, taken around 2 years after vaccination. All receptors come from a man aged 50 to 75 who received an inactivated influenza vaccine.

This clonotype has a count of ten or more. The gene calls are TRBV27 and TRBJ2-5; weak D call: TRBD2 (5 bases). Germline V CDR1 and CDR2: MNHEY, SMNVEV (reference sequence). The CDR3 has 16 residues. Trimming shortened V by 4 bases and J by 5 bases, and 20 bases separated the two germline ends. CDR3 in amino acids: CASSSHEGALLETQYF. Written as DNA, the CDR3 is TGTGCCAGCAGTTCCCACGAGGGTGCCTTGTTGGAGACCCAGTACTTC.

The CDR3 DNA sequence: TGTGCCAGCAGTGAGTCCCCGGGACAGGGTGGGCAGTACTTC. Amino acid sequence: CASSESPGQGGQYF. J is TRBJ2-7 and V is TRBV6-1; TRBD1 agrees at 9 bases. The CDR3 loop spans 14 amino acids. Losses at the gene ends were 3 bases for V and 9 bases for J; bases not matched to a gene: 9. Per the germline V gene, CDR1 is MNHNS and CDR2 is SASEGT.

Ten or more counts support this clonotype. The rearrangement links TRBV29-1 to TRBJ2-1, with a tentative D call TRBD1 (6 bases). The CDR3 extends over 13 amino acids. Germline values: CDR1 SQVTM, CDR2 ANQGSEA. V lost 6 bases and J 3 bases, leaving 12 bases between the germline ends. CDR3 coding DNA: TGCAGCGTCTCTACAGGGAACTACAATGAGCAGTTCTTC. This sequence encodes CSVSTGNYNEQFF.

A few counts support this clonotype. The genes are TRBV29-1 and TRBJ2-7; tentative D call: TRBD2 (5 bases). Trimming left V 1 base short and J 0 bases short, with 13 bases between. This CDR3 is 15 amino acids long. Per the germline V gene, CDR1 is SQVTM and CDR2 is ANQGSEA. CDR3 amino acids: CSVEGGGGSSYEQYF. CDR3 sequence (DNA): TGCAGCGTTGAAGGGGGTGGCGGGTCCTCCTACGAGCAGTACTTC.

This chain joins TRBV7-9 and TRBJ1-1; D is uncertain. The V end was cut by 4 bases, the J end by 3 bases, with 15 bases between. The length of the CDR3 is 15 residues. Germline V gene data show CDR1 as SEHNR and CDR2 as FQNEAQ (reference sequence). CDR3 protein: CASSSRPDVDTEAFF. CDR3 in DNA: TGTGCCAGCAGCTCTCGACCGGATGTGGACACTGAAGCTTTCTTT.

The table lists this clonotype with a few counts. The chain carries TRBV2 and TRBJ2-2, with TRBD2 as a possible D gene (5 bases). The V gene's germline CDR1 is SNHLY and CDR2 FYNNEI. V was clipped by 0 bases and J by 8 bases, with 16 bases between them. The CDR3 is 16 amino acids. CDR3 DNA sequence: TGTGCCAGCAGTGAAGCAGGACTGGGGAACAAGGGGGAGCTGTTTTTT. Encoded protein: CASSEAGLGNKGELFF.

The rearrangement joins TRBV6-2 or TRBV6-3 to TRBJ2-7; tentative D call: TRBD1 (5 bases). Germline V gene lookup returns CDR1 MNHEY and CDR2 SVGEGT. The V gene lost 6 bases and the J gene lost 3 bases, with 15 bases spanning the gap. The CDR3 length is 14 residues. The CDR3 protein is CASSDPGLIYEQYF. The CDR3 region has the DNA TGTGCCAGCAGCGACCCAGGGCTCATCTACGAGCAGTACTTC.

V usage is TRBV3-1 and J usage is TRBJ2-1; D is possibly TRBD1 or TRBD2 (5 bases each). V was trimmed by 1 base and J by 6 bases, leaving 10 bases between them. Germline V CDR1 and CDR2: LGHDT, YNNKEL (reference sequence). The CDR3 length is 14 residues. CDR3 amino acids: CASSQALGGNEQFF. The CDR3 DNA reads TGTGCCAGCAGCCAAGCTCTTGGGGGCAATGAGCAGTTCTTC.

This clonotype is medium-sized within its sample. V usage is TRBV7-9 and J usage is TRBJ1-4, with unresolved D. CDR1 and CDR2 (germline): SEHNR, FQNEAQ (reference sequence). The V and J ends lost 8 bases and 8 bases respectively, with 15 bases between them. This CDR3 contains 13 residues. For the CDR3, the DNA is TGTGCCAGCGCCGAAGTTGGCGACGAAAAACTGTTTTTT. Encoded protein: CASAEVGDEKLFF.

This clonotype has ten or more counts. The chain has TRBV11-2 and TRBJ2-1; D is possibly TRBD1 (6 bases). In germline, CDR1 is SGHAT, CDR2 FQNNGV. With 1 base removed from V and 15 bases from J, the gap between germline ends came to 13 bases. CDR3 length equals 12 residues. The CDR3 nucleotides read TGTGCCAGCAGCTTAGGGCTCACAGGGCCGTTCTTC. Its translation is CASSLGLTGPFF.

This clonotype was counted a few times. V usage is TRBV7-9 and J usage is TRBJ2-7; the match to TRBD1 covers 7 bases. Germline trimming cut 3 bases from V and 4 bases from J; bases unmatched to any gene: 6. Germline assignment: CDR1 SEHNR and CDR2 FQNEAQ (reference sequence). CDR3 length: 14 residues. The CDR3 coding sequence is TGTGCCAGCAGCTTGACAGGGTCCGGTTACGAGCAGTACTTC. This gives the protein CASSLTGSGYEQYF.

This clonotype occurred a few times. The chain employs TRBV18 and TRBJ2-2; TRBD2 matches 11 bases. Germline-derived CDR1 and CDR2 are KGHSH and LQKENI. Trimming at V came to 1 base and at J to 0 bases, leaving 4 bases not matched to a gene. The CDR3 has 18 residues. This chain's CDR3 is CASSPLSTSGTNTGELFF. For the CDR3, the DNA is TGTGCCAGCTCACCACTATCGACTAGCGGGACGAACACCGGGGAGCTGTTTTTT.

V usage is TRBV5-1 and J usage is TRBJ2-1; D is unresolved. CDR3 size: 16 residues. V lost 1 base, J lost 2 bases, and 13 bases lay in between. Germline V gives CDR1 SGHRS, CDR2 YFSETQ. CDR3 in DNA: TGCGCCAGCAGCTTGAGTTACGCCACGGCCTACAATGAGCAGTTCTTC. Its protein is CASSLSYATAYNEQFF.

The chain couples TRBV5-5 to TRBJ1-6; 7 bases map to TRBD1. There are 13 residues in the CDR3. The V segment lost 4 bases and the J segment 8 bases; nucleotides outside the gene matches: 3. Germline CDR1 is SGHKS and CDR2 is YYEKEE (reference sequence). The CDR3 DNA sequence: TGTGCCAGCAGCGAGGGGACAGATTCACCCCTCCACTTT. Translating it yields CASSEGTDSPLHF.

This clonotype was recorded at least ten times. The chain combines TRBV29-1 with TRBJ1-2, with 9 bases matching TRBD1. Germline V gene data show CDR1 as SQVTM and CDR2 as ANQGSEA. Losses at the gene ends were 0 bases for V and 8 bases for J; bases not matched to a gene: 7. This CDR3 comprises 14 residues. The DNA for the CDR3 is TGCAGCGTTGAAGATCAGACAGGGGGTTGGGGCTACACCTTC. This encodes CSVEDQTGGWGYTF. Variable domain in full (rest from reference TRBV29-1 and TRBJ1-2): SAVISQKPSRDICQRGTSLTIQCQVDSQVTMMFWYRQQPGQSLTLIATANQGSEATYESGFVIDKFPISRPNLTFSTLTVSNMSPEDSSIYLCSVEDQTGGWGYTFGSGTRLTVV.

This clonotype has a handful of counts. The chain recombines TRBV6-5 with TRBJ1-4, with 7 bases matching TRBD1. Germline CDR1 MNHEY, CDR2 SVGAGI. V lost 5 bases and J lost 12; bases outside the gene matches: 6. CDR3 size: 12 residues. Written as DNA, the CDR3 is TGTGCCAGCAGTCGGGACGGACAGGAACTGTTTTTT. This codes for CASSRDGQELFF.

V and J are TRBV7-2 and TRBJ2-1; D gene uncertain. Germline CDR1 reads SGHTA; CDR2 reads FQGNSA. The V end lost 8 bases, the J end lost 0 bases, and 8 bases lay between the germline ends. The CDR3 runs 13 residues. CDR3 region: CASGPSSYNEQFF. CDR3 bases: TGTGCCAGCGGCCCTAGCTCCTACAATGAGCAGTTCTTC.

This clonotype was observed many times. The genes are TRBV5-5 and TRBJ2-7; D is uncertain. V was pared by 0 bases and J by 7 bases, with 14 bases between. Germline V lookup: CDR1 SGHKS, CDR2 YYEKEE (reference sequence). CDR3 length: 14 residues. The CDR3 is CASSLEEFFGEQYF. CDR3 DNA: TGTGCCAGCAGCTTGGAAGAATTTTTTGGGGAGCAGTACTTC.

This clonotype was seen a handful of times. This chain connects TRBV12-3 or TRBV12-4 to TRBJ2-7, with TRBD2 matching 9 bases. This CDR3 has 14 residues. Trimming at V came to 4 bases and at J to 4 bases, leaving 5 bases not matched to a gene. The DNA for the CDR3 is TGTGCCAGCAGTTGGGTAGCGGGAGAATACGAGCAGTACTTC. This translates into CASSWVAGEYEQYF.

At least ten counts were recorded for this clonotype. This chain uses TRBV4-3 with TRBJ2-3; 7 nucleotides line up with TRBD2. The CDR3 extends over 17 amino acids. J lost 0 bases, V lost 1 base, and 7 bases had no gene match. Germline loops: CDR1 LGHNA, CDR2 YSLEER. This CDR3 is CASSQGASGFSTDTQYF. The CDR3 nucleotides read TGCGCCAGCAGCCAAGGGGCTAGCGGTTTTAGCACAGATACGCAGTATTTT.

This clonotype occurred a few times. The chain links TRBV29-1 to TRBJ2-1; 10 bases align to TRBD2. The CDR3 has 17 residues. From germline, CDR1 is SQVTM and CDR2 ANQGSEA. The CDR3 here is CRTRASGGPSSYNEQFF. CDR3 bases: TGCAGAACCCGGGCTAGCGGGGGCCCTAGCTCCTACAATGAGCAGTTCTTC.